These 13 T cell receptor beta chains were all obtained from the same sample, sequenced in a study of blood T cell repertoires in COVID-19. Sequenced by immunoSEQ multiplex PCR; TCRdb stores in-frame clones only, minus some. The sample gives about 110,000 clones, around 85% of which show up once; 20% to 25% is in the top ten. Specimen: peripheral blood. These receptors originate from a man in his 70s with active or convalescent COVID-19.

The chain recombines TRBV28 with TRBJ1-2; 8 bases line up with TRBD1. J lost 6 bases, V lost 10 bases, and 13 bases had no gene match. The CDR3 extends over 14 amino acids. Germline CDR1 reads MDHEN; CDR2 reads SYDVKM. CDR3 amino acids: CATPSGGARDGYTF. The CDR3, as DNA: TGTGCCACTCCTTCAGGGGGCGCGAGGGATGGCTACACCTTC.

The gene calls are TRBV5-1 and TRBJ1-2; maybe TRBD1 (6 bases). Between the trimmed V and J ends, which lost 7 bases and 2 bases, there was a span of 12 bases. CDR3 length equals 13 residues. The germline CDR1 and CDR2 sequences are SGHRS and YFSETQ. This CDR3 reads CASQGGGNYGYTF. CDR3 DNA: TGCGCCAGCCAAGGGGGAGGGAACTATGGCTACACCTTC.

The chain recombines TRBV7-3 with TRBJ1-1, with 8 bases fitting TRBD1. The germline gives CDR1 SGHTA, CDR2 FQGTGA. The junction had 8 bases not matched to a gene; V was cut back by 5 bases and J by 0 bases. CDR3 length: 16 amino acids. In DNA, the CDR3 is TGTGCCAGCAGCCCAAGGACAGGGTCCTTGAACACTGAAGCTTTCTTT. Translation gives CASSPRTGSLNTEAFF.

The chain joins TRBV4-1 to TRBJ2-7; TRBD1 might be the D (6 bases). Trimming took off 1 base at V and 3 bases at J, with 10 bases between the two ends. This CDR3 comprises 14 residues. Germline CDR1 MGHRA, CDR2 YSYEKL. CDR3 protein: CASSQGDTLYEQYF. CDR3 sequence (DNA): TGCGCCAGCAGCCAAGGGGACACTCTCTACGAGCAGTACTTC.

This clone was recorded once. This chain joins TRBV30 and TRBJ2-2; 8 bases align to TRBD1. The CDR3 contains 16 residues. With 0 bases clipped from V and 0 bases from J, the junction kept 3 bases outside the gene matches. Germline CDR1 is GTSNPN and CDR2 is SVGIG (reference sequence). The CDR3 protein is CAWSVEQGANTGELFF. CDR3 DNA: TGTGCCTGGAGTGTAGAACAGGGGGCGAACACCGGGGAGCTGTTTTTT.

The table lists this clone with a few counts. This chain joins TRBV30 and TRBJ1-4; possibly TRBD1 for D (5 bases). This CDR3 has 13 amino acids. V was clipped by 4 bases and J by 6 bases, with 12 bases between them. Germline V lookup: CDR1 GTSNPN, CDR2 SVGIG (reference sequence). The DNA for the CDR3 is TGTGCCTGGACAGGGTCACGGCATGAAAAACTGTTTTTT. Translation gives CAWTGSRHEKLFF.

This clone was detected once. CDR3 DNA: TGTGCCAGCAGCCAAGGGACTAGCGGAGAGGGGACCCAGTACTTC. This gives the protein CASSQGTSGEGTQYF. The rearrangement joins TRBV9 to TRBJ2-5; TRBD2 matches 11 bases. The CDR3 extends over 15 amino acids. Per the germline V gene, CDR1 is SGDLS and CDR2 is YYNGEE. Losses at the gene ends were 4 bases for V and 7 bases for J; bases not matched to a gene: 9.

The chain uses TRBV28 and TRBJ1-1; TRBD1 might be the D (5 bases). CDR3 length: 13 amino acids. V was trimmed by 7 bases and J by 4 bases, leaving 13 bases between them. Germline CDR1 is MDHEN and CDR2 is SYDVKM. This CDR3 is CASKRSGGTEAFF. Written as DNA, the CDR3 is TGTGCCAGCAAAAGGTCCGGGGGCACTGAAGCTTTCTTT.

V gene TRBV11-2 combines with J gene TRBJ1-2, with D perhaps matching TRBD1 (6 bases). This CDR3 contains 15 residues. Germline CDR1 is SGHAT and CDR2 is FQNNGV. Trimming took 1 base from V and 5 from J, leaving 14 bases between them. CDR3 sequence (DNA): TGTGCCAGCAGCTTAGGACAGGTCAAGCTTTATGGCTACACCTTC. Residues: CASSLGQVKLYGYTF.

A word on this clone: At one end the junction does not follow the germline gene, possibly because of a read error. The chain joins TRBV19 to TRBJ2-4; a weak D match, TRBD2 (5 bases). The CDR3 runs 13 residues. Per germline, CDR1 LNHDA and CDR2 SQIVND (reference sequence). Here the CDR3 reads CASSIDGPRAKHF. The CDR3 nucleotides read TGTGCCAGTAGTATAGATGGCCCGAGGGCCAAACACTTC.

To note about this clone: Other DNA sequences in the sample encode the same CDR3. V gene TRBV15 combines with J gene TRBJ1-1; TRBD1 aligns across 8 bases. V lost 5 bases to trimming and J lost 5 bases; unmatched junction nucleotides: 4. The CDR3 loop spans 13 amino acids. Germline loops: CDR1 LNHNV, CDR2 YYDKDF (reference sequence). The CDR3 protein is CATSRGQGTEAFF. CDR3 nucleotide sequence: TGTGCCACCAGCCGAGGACAGGGAACTGAAGCTTTCTTT.

V gene TRBV5-4 combines with J gene TRBJ2-5; TRBD2 is a possible D gene (6 bases). CDR3 length: 17 amino acids. V lost 4 bases to trimming and J lost 4 bases, with 23 bases between them. The V gene's germline CDR1 is SGHNT and CDR2 YYREEE (reference sequence). CDR3: CASSQSLLRGGSETQYF. In DNA, the CDR3 is TGTGCCAGCAGCCAGTCCCTCTTGCGGGGAGGATCAGAGACCCAGTACTTC.

The sample holds a few counts of this clone. This sequence joins TRBV5-1 and TRBJ1-2; D remains unclear. The CDR3 spans 14 residues. Trimming cost V 0 bases and J 3 bases, with 9 bases left between them. Germline CDR1 SGHRS, CDR2 YFSETQ. CDR3 sequence (DNA): TGCGCCAGCAGCTTGGAAGTCCAGGACTATGGCTACACCTTC. Its translation is CASSLEVQDYGYTF.